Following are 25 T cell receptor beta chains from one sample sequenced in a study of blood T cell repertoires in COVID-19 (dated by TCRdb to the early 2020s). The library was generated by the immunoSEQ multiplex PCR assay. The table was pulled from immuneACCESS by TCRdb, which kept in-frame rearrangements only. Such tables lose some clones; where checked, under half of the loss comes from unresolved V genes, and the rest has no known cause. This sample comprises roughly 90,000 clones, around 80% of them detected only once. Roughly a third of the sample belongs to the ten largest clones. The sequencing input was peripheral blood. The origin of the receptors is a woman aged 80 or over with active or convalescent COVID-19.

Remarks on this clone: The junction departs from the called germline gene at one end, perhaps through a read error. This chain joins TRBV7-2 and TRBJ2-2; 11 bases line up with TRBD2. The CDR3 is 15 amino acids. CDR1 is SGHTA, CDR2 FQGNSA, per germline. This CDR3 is CASSLAGGLRGELFF. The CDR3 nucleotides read TGTGCCAGCAGCCTAGCGGGGGGACTTCGCGGGGAGCTGTTTTTT.

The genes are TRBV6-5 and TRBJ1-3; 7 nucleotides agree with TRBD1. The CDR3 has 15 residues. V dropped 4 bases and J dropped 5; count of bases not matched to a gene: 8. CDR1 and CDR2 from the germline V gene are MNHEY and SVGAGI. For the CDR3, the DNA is TGTGCCAGCAGTTTCACCGGGACAGAAAGAAACACCATATATTTT. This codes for CASSFTGTERNTIYF.

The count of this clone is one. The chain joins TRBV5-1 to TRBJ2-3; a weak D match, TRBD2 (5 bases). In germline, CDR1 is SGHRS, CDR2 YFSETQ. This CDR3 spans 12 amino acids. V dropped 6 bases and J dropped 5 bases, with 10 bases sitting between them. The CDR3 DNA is TGCGCCAGCACGGCGGGCAAAGATACGCAGTATTTT. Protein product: CASTAGKDTQYF. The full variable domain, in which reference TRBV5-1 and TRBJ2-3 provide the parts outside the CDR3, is KAGVTQTPRYLIKTRGQQVTLSCSPISGHRSVSWYQQTPGQGLQFLFEYFSETQRNKGNFPGRFSGRQFSNSRSEMNVSTLELGDSALYLCASTAGKDTQYFGPGTRLTVL.

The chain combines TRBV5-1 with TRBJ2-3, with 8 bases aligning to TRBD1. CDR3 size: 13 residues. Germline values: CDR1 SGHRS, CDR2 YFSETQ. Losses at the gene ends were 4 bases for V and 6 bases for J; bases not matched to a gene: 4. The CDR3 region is CASSPRTGDTQYF. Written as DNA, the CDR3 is TGCGCCAGCAGCCCCCGGACAGGGGATACGCAGTATTTT.

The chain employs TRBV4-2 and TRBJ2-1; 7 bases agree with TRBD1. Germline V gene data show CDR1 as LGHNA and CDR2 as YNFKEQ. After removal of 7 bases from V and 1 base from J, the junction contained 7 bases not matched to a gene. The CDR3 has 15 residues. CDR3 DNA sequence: TGTGCCAGCAAGGAGACAGGGCTTTCCTACAATGAGCAGTTCTTC. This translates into CASKETGLSYNEQFF.

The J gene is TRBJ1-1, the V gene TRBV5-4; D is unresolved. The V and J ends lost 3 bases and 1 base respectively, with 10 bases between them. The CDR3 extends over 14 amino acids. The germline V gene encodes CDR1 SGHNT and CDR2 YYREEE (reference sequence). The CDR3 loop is CASSSRVGNTEAFF. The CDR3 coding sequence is TGTGCCAGCAGCTCGCGGGTGGGGAACACTGAAGCTTTCTTT.

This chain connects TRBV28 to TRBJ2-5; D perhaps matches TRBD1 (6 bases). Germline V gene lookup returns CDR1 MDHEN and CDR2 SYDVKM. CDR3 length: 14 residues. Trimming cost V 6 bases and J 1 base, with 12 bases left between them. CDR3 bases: TGTGCCAGCAGCCACAGGGACCTCCAAGAGACCCAGTACTTC. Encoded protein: CASSHRDLQETQYF.

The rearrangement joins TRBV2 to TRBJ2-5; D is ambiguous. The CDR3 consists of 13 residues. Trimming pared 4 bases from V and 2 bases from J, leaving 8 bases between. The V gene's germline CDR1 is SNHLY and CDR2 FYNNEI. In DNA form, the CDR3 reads TGTGCCAGCAGTGCTTATACTCAAGAGACCCAGTACTTC. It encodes CASSAYTQETQYF.

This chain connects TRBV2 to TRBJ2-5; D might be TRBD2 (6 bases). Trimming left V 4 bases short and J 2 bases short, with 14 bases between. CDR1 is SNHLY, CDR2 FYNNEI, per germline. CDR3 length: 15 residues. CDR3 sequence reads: CASSGVSAGQETQYF. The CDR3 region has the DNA TGTGCCAGCAGTGGGGTCTCGGCGGGGCAAGAGACCCAGTACTTC.

In DNA form, the CDR3 reads TGTGCCAGCAGCCCCCGTCTTAGCGGGAAGGAGACCCAGTACTTC. It is translated as CASSPRLSGKETQYF. V is TRBV11-2 and J is TRBJ2-5; 8 bases are a match to TRBD2. The CDR3 consists of 15 residues. The J segment lost 5 bases and the V segment lost 5 bases, leaving 10 bases of the junction unmatched. CDR1 SGHAT and CDR2 FQNNGV come from the germline V gene. Full variable domain (missing parts from reference TRBV11-2 and TRBJ2-5): EAGVAQSPRYKIIEKRQSVAFWCNPISGHATLYWYQQILGQGPKLLIQFQNNGVVDDSQLPKDRFSAERLKGVDSTLKIQPAKLEDSAVYLCASSPRLSGKETQYFGPGTRLLVL.

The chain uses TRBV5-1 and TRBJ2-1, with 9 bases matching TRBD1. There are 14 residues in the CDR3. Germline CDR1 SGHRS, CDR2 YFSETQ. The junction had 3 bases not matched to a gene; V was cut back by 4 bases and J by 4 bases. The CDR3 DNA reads TGCGCCAGCAGCCCCGGGACAGGGTACAATGAGCAGTTCTTC. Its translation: CASSPGTGYNEQFF.

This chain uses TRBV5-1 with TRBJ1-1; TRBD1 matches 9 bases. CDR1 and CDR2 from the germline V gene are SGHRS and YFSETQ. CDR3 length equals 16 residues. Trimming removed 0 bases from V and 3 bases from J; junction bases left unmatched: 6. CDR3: CASSLAPGQGYTEAFF. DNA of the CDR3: TGCGCCAGCAGCTTGGCCCCCGGACAGGGGTACACTGAAGCTTTCTTT.

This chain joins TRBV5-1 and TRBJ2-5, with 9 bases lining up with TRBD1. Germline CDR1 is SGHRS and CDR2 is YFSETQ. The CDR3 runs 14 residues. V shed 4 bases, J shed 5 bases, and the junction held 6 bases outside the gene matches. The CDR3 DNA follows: TGCGCCAGCAGCCTCCCGGACAGGGGTGAGACCCAGTACTTC. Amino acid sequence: CASSLPDRGETQYF. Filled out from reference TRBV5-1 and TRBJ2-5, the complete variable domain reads KAGVTQTPRYLIKTRGQQVTLSCSPISGHRSVSWYQQTPGQGLQFLFEYFSETQRNKGNFPGRFSGRQFSNSRSEMNVSTLELGDSALYLCASSLPDRGETQYFGPGTRLLVL.

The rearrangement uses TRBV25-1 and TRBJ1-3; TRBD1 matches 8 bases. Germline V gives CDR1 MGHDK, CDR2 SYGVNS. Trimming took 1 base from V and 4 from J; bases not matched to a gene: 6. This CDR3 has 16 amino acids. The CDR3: CASSELGTGRGNTIYF. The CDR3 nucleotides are TGTGCCAGCAGTGAATTAGGGACAGGCCGCGGAAACACCATATATTTT.

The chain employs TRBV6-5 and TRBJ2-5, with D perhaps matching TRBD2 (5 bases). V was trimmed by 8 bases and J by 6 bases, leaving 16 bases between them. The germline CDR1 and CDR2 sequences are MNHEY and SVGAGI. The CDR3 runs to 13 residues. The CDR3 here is CASATPGTQTQYF. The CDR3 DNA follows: TGTGCCAGCGCGACACCGGGAACCCAGACCCAGTACTTC.

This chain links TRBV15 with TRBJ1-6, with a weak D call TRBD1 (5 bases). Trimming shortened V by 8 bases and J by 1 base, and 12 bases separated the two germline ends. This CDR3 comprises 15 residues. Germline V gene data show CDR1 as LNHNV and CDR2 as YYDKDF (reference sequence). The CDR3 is CATARVGSYNSPLHF. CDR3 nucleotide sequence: TGTGCCACCGCCAGGGTAGGGTCCTATAATTCACCCCTCCACTTT.

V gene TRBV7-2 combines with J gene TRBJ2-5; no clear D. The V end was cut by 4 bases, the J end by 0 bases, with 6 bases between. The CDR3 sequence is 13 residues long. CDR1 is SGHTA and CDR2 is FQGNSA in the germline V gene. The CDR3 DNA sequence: TGTGCCAGCAGCTCAGTGTACCAAGAGACCCAGTACTTC. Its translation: CASSSVYQETQYF. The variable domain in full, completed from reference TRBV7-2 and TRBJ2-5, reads GAGVSQSPSNKVTEKGKDVELRCDPISGHTALYWYRQSLGQGLEFLIYFQGNSAPDKSGLPSDRFSAERTGGSVSTLTIQRTQQEDSAVYLCASSSVYQETQYFGPGTRLLVL.

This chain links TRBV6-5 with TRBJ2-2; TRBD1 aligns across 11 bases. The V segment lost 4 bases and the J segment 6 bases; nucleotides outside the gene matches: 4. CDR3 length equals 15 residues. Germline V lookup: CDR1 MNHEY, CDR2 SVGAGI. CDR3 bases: TGTGCCAGCAGTTCCGGGACAGGGGGTGCCGGGGAGCTGTTTTTT. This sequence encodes CASSSGTGGAGELFF.

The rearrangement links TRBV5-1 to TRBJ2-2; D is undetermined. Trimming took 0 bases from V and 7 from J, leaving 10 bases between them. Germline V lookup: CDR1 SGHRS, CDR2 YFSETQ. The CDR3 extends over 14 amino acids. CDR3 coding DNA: TGCGCCAGCAGCTTGGGGGCACAAGGCGGGGAGCTGTTTTTT. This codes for CASSLGAQGGELFF. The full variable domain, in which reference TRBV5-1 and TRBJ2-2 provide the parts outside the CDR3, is KAGVTQTPRYLIKTRGQQVTLSCSPISGHRSVSWYQQTPGQGLQFLFEYFSETQRNKGNFPGRFSGRQFSNSRSEMNVSTLELGDSALYLCASSLGAQGGELFFGEGSRLTVL.

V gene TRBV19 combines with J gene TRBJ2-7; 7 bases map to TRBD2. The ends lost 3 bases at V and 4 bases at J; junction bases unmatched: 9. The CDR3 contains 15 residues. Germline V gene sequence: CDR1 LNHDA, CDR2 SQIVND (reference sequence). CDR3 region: CASSIGGSPPYEQYF. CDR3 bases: TGTGCCAGTAGTATTGGCGGGAGTCCTCCTTACGAGCAGTACTTC. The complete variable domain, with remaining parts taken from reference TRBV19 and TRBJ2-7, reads DGGITQSPKYLFRKEGQNVTLSCEQNLNHDAMYWYRQDPGQGLRLIYYSQIVNDFQKGDIAEGYSVSREKKESFPLTVTSAQKNPTAFYLCASSIGGSPPYEQYFGPGTRLTVT.

The DNA for the CDR3 is TGTGCCAGCAGCCCGGGACTAGCGGCTAACCACGAGCAGTACTTC. Amino acids: CASSPGLAANHEQYF. The genes are TRBV11-2 and TRBJ2-7, with 11 bases lining up with TRBD2. The CDR3 loop spans 15 amino acids. Germline loops: CDR1 SGHAT, CDR2 FQNNGV. With V trimmed by 5 bases and J by 5 bases, 8 bases remained unmatched.

Here the CDR3 reads CATSSGDVAAQPQHF. The CDR3 coding sequence is TGTGCCACCAGCAGTGGAGATGTGGCGGCTCAGCCCCAGCATTTT. The V and J genes are TRBV15 and TRBJ1-5; D uncertain. This CDR3 has 15 amino acids. Trimming cost V 3 bases and J 6 bases, with 15 bases left between them. Germline assignment: CDR1 LNHNV and CDR2 YYDKDF (reference sequence).

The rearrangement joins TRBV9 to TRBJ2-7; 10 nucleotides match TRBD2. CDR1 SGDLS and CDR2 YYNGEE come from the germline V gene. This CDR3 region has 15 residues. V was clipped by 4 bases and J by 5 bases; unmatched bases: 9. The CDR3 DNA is TGTGCCAGCAGCCCCTTAGGGACTAGCGCTGACGAGCAGTACTTC. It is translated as CASSPLGTSADEQYF.

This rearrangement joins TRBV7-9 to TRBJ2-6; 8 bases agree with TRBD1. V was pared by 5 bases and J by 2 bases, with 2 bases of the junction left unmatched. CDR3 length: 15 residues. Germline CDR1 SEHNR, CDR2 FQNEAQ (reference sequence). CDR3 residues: CASSLQGAGANVLTF. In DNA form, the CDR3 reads TGTGCCAGCAGCCTACAGGGGGCTGGGGCCAACGTCCTGACTTTC.

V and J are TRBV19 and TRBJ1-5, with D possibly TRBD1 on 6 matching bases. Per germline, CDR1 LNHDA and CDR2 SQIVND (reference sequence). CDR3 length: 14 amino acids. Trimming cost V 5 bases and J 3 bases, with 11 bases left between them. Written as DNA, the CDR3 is TGTGCCAGTAGTCCGGACAGATACAATCAGCCCCAGCATTTT. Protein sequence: CASSPDRYNQPQHF.